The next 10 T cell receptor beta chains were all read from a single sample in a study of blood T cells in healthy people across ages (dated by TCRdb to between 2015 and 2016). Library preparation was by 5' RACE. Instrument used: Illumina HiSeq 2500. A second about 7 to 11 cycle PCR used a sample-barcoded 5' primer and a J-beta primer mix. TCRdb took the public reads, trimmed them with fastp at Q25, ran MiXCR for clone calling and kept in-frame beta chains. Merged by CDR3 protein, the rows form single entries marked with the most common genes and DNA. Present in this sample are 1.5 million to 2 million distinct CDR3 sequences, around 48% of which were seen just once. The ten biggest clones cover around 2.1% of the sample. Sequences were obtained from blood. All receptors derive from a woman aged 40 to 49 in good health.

CDR3 region: CASSVESQGAGETQYF. CDR3 bases: TGTGCCAGCAGCGTAGAGTCACAGGGGGCAGGAGAGACCCAGTACTTC. The chain joins TRBV9 to TRBJ2-5, with 9 bases fitting TRBD1. CDR1 SGDLS and CDR2 YYNGEE come from the germline V gene. The CDR3 length is 16 residues. With V trimmed by 0 bases and J by 4 bases, 7 bases remained unmatched.

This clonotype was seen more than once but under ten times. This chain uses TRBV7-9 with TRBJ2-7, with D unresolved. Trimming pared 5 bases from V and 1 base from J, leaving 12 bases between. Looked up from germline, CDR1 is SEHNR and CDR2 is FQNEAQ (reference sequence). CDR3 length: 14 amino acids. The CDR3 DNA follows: TGTGCCAGCAGCCCTCGGACCCTTTCCTACGAGCAGTACTTC. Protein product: CASSPRTLSYEQYF.

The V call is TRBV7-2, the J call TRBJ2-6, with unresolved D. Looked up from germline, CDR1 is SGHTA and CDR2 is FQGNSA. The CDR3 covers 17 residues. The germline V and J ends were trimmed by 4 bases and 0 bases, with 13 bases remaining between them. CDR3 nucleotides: TGTGCCAGCAGCTGGCTTGGCACGAGCTCTGGGGCCAACGTCCTGACTTTC. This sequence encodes CASSWLGTSSGANVLTF. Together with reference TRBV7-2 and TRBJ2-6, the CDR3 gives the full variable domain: GAGVSQSPSNKVTEKGKDVELRCDPISGHTALYWYRQSLGQGLEFLIYFQGNSAPDKSGLPSDRFSAERTGGSVSTLTIQRTQQEDSAVYLCASSWLGTSSGANVLTFGAGSRLTVL.

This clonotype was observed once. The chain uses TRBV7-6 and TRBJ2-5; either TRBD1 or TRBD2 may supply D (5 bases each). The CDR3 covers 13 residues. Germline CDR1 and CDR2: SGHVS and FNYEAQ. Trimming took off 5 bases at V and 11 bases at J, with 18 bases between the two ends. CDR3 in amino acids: CASSTGTDREQYF. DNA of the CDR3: TGTGCCAGCAGCACTGGGACGGACCGTGAGCAGTACTTC.

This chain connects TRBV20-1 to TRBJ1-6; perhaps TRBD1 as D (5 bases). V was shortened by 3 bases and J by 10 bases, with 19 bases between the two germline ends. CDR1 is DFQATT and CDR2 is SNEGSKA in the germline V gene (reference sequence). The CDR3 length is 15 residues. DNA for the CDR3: TGCAGTGCTAGTAAGCGGGCGGACGGGGGATCACCCCTCCACTTT. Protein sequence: CSASKRADGGSPLHF.

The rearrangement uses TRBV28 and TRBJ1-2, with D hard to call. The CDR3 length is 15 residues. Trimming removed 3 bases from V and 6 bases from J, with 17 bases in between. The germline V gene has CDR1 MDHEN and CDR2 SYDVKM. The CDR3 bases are TGTGCCAGCAGTTTGGGTATTGGCACGCGAAATGGCTACACCTTC. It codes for CASSLGIGTRNGYTF.

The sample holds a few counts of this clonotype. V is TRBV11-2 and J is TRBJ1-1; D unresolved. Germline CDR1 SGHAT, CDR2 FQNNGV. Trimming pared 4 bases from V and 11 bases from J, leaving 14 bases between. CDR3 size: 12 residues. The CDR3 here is CASSSSGVTAFF. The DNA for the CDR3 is TGTGCCAGCAGCTCAAGCGGTGTTACGGCTTTCTTT.

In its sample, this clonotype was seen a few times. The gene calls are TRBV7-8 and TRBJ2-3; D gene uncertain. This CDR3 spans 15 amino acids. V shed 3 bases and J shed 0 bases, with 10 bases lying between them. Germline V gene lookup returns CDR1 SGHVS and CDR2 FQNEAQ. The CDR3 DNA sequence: TGTGCCAGCAGCTTTAGGGTAGGGAGCACAGATACGCAGTATTTT. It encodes CASSFRVGSTDTQYF. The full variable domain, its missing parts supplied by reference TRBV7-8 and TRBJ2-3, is GAGVSQSPRYKVAKRGQDVALRCDPISGHVSLFWYQQALGQGPEFLTYFQNEAQLDKSGLPSDRFFAERPEGSVSTLKIQRTQQEDSAVYLCASSFRVGSTDTQYFGPGTRLTVL.

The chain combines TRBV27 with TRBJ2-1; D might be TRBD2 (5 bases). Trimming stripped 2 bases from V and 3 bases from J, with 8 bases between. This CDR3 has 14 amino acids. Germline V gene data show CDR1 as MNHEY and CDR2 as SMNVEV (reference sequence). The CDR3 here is CASSLLAHYNEQFF. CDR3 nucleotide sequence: TGTGCCAGCAGTTTACTAGCCCACTACAATGAGCAGTTCTTC.

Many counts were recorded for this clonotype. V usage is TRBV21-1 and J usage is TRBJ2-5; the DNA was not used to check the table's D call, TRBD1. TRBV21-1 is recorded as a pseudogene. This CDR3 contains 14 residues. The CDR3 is CASSKGQGQETQYF. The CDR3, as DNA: TGTGCCAGCAGTAAGGGACAGGGGCAAGAGACCCAGTACTTC.